This T cell receptor beta chain is drawn from a study of blood T cell repertoires in COVID-19. Study information: The study drew acute and convalescent COVID-19 samples from the United States, Italy and Spain.

In the study's own analysis: Amplification of reference gene primers was used by the study to estimate nucleated cell counts. Generated by immunoSEQ multiplex PCR, the TCRdb table keeps only in-frame clones and is missing some. That table furnishes V, J and clone size, whereas the DNA furnished D and trimming. The sample carries some 99,000 clones, about nine tenths recorded once. The CDR3 spans 16 residues. Looked up from germline, CDR1 is SGHRS and CDR2 is YFSETQ. V dropped 2 bases and J dropped 1 base, with 12 bases sitting between them. The sample comprised peripheral blood. The origin of this receptor is a human donor in a cohort sampled during active COVID-19. This chain links TRBV5-1 with TRBJ2-2, with a weak D call TRBD2 (6 bases). CDR3 nucleotide sequence: TGCGCCAGCAGCTTACGGACGGGGGAGAACACCGGGGAGCTGTTTTTT. It specifies CASSLRTGENTGELFF.